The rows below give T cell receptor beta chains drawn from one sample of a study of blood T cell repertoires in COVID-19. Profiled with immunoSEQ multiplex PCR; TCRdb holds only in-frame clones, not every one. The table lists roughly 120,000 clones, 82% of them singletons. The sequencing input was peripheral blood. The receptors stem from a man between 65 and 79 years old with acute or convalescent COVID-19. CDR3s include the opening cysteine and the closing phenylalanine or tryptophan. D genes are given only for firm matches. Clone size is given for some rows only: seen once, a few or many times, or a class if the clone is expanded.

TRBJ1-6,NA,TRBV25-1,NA,TGTGCCAGCAGTTTCCGAAGGGGCGAATCACCCCTCCACTTT,CASSFRRGESPLHF
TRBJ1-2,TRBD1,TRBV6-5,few,TGTGCCAGCCTGGATATTAACAGGGGAGACGGCTACACCTTC,CASLDINRGDGYTF
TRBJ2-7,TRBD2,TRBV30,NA,TGTGCCTGGAGTTCAGGGGGACTAGCGTCCTACGAGCAGTACTTC,CAWSSGGLASYEQYF
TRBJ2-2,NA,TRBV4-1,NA,TGCGCCAGCAGCCAAGGTCTTGGCATTTCGAACACCGGGGAGCTGTTTTTT,CASSQGLGISNTGELFF
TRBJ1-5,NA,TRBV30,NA,TGTGCCTGGAGTACTGGGGCGGACCAGCCCCAGCATTTT,CAWSTGADQPQHF
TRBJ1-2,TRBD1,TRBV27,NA,TGTGCCAGCAGTCTCAGGACAGGGGGCGGCTATGGCTACACCTTC,CASSLRTGGGYGYTF
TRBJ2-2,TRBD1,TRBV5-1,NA,TGCGCCAGCAGCTTGACCAAACAGGGGGCAGGGGAGCTGTTTTTT,CASSLTKQGAGELFF
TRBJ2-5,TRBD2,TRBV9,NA,TGTGCCAGCAGCGTAGGGTCTAGCGGGAGTCGGGAGACCCAGTACTTC,CASSVGSSGSRETQYF
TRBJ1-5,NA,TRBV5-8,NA,TGTGCCAGCAGCTTTTTGTCCACGGGCAATCAGCCCCAGCATTTT,CASSFLSTGNQPQHF
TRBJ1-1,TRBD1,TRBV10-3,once,TGTGCCATCAGTGAGTCGCAGGGGGCGGGGACTGAAGCTTTCTTT,CAISESQGAGTEAFF
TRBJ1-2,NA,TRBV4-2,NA,TGTGCCAGCAGCCCTGACACAAACTATGGCTACACCTTC,CASSPDTNYGYTF
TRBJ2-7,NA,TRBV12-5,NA,TGTGCTAGTGGTTTAACAGGCCGGTGGGAGCAGTACTTC,CASGLTGRWEQYF
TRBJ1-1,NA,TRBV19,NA,TGTGCCAGTAGTATTACTTTCGAAGCTTTCTTT,CASSITFEAFF
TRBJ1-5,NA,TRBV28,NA,TGTGCCAGCAGTTTATCCGGGCGGGGCAATCAGCCCCAGCATTTT,CASSLSGRGNQPQHF
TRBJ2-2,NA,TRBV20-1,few,TGCAGTGCTAGTAAATCTAGCCCTAACACCGGGGAGCTGTTTTTT,CSASKSSPNTGELFF
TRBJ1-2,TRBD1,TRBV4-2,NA,TGTGCCAGCAGCCGTCCCGACAGGGCAGCCTATGGCTACACCTTC,CASSRPDRAAYGYTF
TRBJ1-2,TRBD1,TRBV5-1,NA,TGCGCCAGCAGCTCCCAAACAGGGGGCTATGGCTACACCTTC,CASSSQTGGYGYTF
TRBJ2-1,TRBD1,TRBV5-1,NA,TGCGCCAGCAGCTTGAGGTTGTGGGGACAGGGGGGTTTTGAGCAGTTCTTC,CASSLRLWGQGGFEQFF
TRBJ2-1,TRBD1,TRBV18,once,TGTGCCAGCTCACTTACGCTACGAGGGACAGGGGGTGGGGAGCAGTTCTTC,CASSLTLRGTGGGEQFF
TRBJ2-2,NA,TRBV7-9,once,TGTGCCAGCAGCTTAGAGCTCACCGGGGAGCTGTTTTTT,CASSLELTGELFF
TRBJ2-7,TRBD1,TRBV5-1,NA,TGCGCCAGCAGCATGGGACAGGGGGCGCGCTACGAGCAGTACTTC,CASSMGQGARYEQYF
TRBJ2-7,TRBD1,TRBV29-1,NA,TGCAGCGCTCGACTGACAGGGAATGAGCAGTACTTC,CSARLTGNEQYF
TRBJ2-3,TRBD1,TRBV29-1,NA,TGCAGCGTTCATACGACAGGGGGCCCAGATACGCAGTATTTT,CSVHTTGGPDTQYF
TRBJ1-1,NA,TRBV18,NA,TGTGCCAGCTCCCCCATACAGGGGAACACTGAAGCTTTCTTT,CASSPIQGNTEAFF
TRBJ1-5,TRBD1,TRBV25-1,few,TGTGCCAGCAGGGAAGGGGGCTTCAATCAGCCCCAGCATTTT,CASREGGFNQPQHF
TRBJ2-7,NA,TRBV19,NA,TGTGCCAGTAGTTCAGGGGCAGGGAATAGCTACGAGCAGTACTTC,CASSSGAGNSYEQYF